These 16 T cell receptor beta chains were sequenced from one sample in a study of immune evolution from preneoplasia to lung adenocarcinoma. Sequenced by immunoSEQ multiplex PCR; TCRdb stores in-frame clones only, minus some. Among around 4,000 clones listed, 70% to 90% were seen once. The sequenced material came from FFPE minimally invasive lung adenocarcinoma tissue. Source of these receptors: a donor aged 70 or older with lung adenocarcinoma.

CDR3 amino acids: CATSRDRGAEKLFF. DNA of the CDR3: TGTGCCACCAGCAGAGATAGGGGGGCGGAAAAACTGTTTTTT. This sequence joins TRBV15 and TRBJ1-4, with a tentative D call TRBD1 (6 bases). The CDR3 loop spans 14 amino acids. Trimming pared 0 bases from V and 8 bases from J, leaving 10 bases between. Germline-derived CDR1 and CDR2 are LNHNV and YYDKDF (reference sequence).

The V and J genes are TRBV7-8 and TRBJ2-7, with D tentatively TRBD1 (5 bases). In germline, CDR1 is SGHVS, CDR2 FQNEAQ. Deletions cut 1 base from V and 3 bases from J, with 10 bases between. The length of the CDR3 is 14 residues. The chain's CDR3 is CASSLGSGFYEQYF. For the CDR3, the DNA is TGTGCCAGCAGCTTAGGATCAGGGTTCTACGAGCAGTACTTC.

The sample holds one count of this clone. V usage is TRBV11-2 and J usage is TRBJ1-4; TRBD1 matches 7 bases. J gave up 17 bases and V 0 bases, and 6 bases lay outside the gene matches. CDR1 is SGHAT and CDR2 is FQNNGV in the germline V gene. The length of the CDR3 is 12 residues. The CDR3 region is CASSLDWDSFFF. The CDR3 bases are TGTGCCAGCAGCTTAGACTGGGACAGCTTCTTTTTT.

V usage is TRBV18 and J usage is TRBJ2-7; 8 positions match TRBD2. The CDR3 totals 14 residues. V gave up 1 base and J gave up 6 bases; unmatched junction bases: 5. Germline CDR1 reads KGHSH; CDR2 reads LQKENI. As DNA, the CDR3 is TGTGCCAGCTCACCACGGCGGGAGGTGTTCGAGCAGTACTTC. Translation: CASSPRREVFEQYF.

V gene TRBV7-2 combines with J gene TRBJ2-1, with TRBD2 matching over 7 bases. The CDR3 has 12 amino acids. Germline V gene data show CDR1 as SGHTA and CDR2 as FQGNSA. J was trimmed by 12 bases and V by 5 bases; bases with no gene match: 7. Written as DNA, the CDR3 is TGTGCCAGCAGCCCCCAACGGGAGGCGCAGTTCTTC. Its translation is CASSPQREAQFF.

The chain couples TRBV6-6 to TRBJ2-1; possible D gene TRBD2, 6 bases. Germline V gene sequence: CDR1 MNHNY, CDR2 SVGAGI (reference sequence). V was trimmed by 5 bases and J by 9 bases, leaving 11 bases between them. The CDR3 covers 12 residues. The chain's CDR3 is CASSGGDREQFF. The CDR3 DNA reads TGTGCCAGCAGTGGAGGGGACCGTGAGCAGTTCTTC.

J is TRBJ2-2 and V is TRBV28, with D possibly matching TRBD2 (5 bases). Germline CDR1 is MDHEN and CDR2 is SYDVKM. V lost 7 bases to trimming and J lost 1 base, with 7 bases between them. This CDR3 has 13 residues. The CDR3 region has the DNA TGTGCCAGCAAAGAGGGGAACACCGGGGAGCTGTTTTTT. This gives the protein CASKEGNTGELFF.

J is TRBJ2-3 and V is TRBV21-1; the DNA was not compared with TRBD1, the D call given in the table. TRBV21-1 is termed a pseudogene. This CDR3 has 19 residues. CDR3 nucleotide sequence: TGTGCCAGCAGCAAATTGGGGCGACTCTCCACGATAAACACAGATACGCAGTATTTT. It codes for CASSKLGRLSTINTDTQYF.

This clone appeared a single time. The CDR3 sequence is CASSQTGAGELFF. DNA of the CDR3: TGCGCCAGCAGCCAGACAGGGGCAGGGGAGCTGTTTTTT. The gene calls are TRBV4-3 and TRBJ2-2, with 8 bases aligning to TRBD1. Germline CDR1 LGHNA, CDR2 YSLEER. V was clipped by 3 bases and J by 8 bases; unmatched bases: 2. The CDR3 sequence is 13 residues long.

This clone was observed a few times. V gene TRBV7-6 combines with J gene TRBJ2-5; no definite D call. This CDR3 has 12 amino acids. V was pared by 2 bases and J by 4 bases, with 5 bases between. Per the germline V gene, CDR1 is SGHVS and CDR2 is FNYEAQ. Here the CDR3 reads CASSLNRETQYF. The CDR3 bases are TGTGCCAGCAGCTTAAACCGAGAGACCCAGTACTTC.

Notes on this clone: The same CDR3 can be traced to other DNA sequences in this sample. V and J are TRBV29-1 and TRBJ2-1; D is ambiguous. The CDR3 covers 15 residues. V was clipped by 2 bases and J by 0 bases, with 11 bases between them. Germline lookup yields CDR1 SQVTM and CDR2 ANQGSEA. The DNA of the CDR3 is TGCAGCGTTGAACTCTCCGGTAGCTCCTACAATGAGCAGTTCTTC. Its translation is CSVELSGSSYNEQFF.

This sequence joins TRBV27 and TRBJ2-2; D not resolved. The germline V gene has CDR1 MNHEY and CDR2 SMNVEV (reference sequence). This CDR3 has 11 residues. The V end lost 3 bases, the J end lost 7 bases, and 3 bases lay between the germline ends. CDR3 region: CASSLIGELFF. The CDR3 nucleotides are TGTGCCAGCAGTTTGATCGGGGAGCTGTTTTTT.

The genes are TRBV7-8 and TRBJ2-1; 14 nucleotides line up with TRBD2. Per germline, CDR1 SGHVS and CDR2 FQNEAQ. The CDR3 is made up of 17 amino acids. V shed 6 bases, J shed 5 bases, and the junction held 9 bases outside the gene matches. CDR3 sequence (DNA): TGTGCCAGCAGATTGAGGACTAGCGGGAGGTTGCACAATGAGCAGTTCTTC. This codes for CASRLRTSGRLHNEQFF.

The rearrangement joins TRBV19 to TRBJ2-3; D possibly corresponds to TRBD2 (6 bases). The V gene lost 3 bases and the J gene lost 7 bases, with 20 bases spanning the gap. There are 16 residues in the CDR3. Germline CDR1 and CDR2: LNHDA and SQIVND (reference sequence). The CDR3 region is CASSIARAGARNTQYF. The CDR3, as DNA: TGTGCCAGTAGTATTGCGAGAGCGGGTGCGCGGAATACGCAGTATTTT.

The DNA of the CDR3 is TGTGCCAGCAGTTCAGGGGGCGCGGCCGGGGAGCTGTTTTTT. Protein: CASSSGGAAGELFF. This chain links TRBV7-6 with TRBJ2-2, with 8 bases fitting TRBD1. Losses at the gene ends were 6 bases for V and 6 bases for J; bases not matched to a gene: 6. This CDR3 region has 14 residues. Germline assignment: CDR1 SGHVS and CDR2 FNYEAQ.

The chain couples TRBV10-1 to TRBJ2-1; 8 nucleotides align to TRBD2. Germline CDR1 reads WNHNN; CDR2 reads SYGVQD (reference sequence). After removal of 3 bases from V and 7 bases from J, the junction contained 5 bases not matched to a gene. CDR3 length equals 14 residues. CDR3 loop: CASSDQRERNEQFF. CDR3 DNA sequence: TGCGCCAGCAGTGATCAGCGGGAGAGGAATGAGCAGTTCTTC.